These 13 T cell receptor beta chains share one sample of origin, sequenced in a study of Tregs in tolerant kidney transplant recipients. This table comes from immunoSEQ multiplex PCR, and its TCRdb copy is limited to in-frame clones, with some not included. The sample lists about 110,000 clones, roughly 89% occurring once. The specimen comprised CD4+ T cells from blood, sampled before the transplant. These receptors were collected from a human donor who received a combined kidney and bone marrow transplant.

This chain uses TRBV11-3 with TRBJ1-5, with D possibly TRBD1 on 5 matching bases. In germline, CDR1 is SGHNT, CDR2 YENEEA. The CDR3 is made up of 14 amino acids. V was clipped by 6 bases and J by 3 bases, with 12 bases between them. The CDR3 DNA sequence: TGTGCCAGCAGTTCAAGACAGATCAATCAGCCCCAGCATTTT. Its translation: CASSSRQINQPQHF.

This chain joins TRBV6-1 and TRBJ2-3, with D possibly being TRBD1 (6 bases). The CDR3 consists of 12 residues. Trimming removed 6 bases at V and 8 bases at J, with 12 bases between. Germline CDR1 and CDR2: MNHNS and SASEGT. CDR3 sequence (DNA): TGTGCCAGCAGACTCCTAGGGGGTACGCAGTATTTT. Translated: CASRLLGGTQYF.

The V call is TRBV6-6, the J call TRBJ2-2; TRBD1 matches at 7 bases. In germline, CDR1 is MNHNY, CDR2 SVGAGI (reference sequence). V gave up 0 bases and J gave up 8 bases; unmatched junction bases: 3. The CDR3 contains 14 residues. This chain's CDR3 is CASSYSQGLGELFF. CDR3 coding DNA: TGTGCCAGCAGTTACTCACAGGGGCTAGGGGAGCTGTTTTTT.

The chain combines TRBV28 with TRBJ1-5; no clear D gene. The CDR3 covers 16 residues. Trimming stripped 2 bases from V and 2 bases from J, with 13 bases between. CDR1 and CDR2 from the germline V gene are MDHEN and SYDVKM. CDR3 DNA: TGTGCCAGCAGTTTAATTTGGCCTGGAGGCAATCAGCCCCAGCATTTT. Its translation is CASSLIWPGGNQPQHF.

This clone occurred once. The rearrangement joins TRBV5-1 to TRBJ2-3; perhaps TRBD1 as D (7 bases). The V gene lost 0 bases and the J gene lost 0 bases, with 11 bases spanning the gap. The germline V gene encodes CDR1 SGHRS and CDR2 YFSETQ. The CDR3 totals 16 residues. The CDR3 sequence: CASSLGRGLSTDTQYF. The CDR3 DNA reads TGCGCCAGCAGCTTGGGGAGGGGGCTAAGCACAGATACGCAGTATTTT.

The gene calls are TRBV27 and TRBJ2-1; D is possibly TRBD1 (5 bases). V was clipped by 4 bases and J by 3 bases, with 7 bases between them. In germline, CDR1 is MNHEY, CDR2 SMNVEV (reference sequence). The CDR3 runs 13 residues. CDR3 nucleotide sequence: TGTGCCAGCAGTTCAGGGTACTACAATGAGCAGTTCTTC. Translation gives CASSSGYYNEQFF.

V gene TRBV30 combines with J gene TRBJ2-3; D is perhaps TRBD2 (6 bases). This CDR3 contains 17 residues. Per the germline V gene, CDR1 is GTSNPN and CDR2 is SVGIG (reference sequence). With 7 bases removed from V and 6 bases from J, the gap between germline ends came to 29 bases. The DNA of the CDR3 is TGTGCCTACGGGAGTAGCGGATACCTTCGTCCCGGGGATACGCAGTATTTT. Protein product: CAYGSSGYLRPGDTQYF.

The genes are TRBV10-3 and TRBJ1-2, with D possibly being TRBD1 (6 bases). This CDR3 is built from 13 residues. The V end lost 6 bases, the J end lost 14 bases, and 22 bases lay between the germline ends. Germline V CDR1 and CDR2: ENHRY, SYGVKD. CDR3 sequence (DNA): TGTGCCATCAGACAACAACAGCAGGGGCCTATAACCTTC. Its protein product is CAIRQQQQGPITF.

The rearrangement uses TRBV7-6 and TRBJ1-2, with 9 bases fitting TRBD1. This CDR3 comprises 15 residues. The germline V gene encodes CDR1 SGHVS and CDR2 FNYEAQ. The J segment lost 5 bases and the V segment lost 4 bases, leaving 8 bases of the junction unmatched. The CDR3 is CASSSRDRDFYGYTF. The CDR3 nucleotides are TGTGCCAGCAGCTCGCGGGACAGGGATTTTTATGGCTACACCTTC. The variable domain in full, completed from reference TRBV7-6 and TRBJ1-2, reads GAGVSQSPRYKVTKRGQDVALRCDPISGHVSLYWYRQALGQGPEFLTYFNYEAQQDKSGLPNDRFSAERPEGSISTLTIQRTEQRDSAMYRCASSSRDRDFYGYTFGSGTRLTVV.

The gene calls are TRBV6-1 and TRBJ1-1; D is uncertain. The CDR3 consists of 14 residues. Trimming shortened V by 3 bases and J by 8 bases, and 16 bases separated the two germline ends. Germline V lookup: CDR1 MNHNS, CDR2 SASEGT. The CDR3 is CASSEGIQRAEAFF. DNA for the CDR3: TGTGCCAGCAGTGAGGGGATCCAGCGGGCCGAAGCTTTCTTT.

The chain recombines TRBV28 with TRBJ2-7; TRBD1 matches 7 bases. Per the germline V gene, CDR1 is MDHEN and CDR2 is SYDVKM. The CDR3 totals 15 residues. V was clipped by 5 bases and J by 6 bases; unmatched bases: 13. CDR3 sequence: CASSPFPGQPGEQYF. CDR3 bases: TGTGCCAGCAGTCCATTTCCGGGACAGCCAGGCGAGCAGTACTTC.

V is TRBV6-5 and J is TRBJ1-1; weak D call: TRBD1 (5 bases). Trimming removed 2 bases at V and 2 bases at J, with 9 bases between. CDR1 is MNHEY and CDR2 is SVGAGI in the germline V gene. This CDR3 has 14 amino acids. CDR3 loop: CASSYRGSNTEAFF. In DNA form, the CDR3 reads TGTGCCAGCAGTTACAGGGGTTCCAACACTGAAGCTTTCTTT.

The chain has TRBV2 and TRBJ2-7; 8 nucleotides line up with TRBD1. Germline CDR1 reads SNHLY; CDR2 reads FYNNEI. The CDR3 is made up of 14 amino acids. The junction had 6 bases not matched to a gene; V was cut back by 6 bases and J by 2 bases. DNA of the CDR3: TGTGCCAGCAGAAGAGCAGGGGGCACCTACGAGCAGTACTTC. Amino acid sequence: CASRRAGGTYEQYF. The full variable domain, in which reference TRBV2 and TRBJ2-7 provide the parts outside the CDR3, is EPEVTQTPSHQVTQMGQEVILRCVPISNHLYFYWYRQILGQKVEFLVSFYNNEISEKSEIFDDQFSVERPDGSNFTLKIRSTKLEDSAMYFCASRRAGGTYEQYFGPGTRLTVT.